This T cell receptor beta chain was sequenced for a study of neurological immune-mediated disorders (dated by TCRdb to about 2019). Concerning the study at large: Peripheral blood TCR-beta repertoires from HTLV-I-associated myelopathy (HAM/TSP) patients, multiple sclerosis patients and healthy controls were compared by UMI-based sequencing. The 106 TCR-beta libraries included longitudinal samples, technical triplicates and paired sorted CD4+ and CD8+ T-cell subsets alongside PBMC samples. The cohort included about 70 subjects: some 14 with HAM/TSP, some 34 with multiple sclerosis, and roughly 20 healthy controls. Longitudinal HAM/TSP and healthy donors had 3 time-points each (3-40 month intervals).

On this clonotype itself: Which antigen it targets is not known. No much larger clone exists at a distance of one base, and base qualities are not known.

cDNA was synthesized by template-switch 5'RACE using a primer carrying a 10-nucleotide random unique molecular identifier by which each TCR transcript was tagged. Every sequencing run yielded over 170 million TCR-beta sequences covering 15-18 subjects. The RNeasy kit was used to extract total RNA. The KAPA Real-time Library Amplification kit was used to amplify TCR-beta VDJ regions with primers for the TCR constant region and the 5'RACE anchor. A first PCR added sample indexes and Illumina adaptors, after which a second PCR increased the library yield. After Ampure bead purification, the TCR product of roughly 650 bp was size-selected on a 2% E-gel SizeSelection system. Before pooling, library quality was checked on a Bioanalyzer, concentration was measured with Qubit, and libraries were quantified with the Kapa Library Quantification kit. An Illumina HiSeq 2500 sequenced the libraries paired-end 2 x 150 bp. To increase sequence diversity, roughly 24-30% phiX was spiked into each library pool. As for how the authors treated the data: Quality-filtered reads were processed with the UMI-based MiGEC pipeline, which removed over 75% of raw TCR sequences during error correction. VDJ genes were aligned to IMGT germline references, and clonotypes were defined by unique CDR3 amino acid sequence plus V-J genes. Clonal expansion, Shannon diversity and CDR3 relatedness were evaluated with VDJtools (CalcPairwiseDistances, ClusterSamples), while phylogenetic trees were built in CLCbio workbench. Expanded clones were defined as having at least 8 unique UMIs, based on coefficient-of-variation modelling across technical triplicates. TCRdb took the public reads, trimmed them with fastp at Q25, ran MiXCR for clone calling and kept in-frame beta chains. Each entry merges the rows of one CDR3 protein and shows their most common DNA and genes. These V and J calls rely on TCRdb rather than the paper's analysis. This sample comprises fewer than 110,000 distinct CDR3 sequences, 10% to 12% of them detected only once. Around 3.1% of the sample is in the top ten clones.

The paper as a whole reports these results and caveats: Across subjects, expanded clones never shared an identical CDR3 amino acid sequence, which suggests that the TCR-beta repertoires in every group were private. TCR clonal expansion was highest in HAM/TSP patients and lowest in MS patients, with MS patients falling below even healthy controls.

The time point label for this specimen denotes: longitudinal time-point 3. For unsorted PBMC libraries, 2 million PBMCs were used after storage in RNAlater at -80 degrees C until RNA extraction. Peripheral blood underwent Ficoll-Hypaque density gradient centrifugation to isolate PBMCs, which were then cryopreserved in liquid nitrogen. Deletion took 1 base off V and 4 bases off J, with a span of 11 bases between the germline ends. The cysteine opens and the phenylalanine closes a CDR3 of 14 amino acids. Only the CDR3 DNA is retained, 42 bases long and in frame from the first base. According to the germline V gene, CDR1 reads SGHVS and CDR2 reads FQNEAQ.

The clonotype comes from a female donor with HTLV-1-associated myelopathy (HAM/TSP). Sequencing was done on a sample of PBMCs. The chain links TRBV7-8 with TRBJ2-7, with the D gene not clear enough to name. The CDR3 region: CASSLVSRLYEQYF. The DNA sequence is TGTGCCAGCAGCTTAGTCTCCAGATTGTACGAGCAGTACTTC.